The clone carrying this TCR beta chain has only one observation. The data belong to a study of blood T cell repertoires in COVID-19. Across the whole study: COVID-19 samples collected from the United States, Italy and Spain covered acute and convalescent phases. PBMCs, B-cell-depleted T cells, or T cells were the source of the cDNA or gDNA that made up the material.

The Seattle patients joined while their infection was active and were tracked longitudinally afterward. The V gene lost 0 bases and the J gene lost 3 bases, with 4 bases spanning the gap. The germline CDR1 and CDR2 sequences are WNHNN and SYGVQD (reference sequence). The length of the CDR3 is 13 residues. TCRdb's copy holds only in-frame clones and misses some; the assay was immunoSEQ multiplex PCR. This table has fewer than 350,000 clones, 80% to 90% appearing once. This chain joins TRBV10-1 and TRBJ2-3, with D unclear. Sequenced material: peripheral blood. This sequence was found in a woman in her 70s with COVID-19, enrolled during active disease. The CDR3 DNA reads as TGCGCCAGCAGTGAGTCCGGGACAGATACGCAGTATTTT. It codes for CASSESGTDTQYF.